These 10 T cell receptor beta chains were sequenced from one sample in a study of a mutant IDH1 vaccine in newly diagnosed glioma. This sample's time point: week 47, end of study. Topical imiquimod was applied with each vaccine dose, which held 300 ug of mutant IDH1 20-mer peptide. The antigens of these receptors remain unknown. Using immunoSEQ multiplex PCR, the repertoire was profiled, and TCRdb retains in-frame clones only, with some absent. The sample includes 40,000 to 45,000 clones, around 82% seen only once; the top ten take about 19%. Sequencing was performed on PBMCs, taken from a glioma patient whose treatment included an IDH1 peptide vaccine. The receptors shown here come from a man aged 18 to 29 with glioma. Some clones in this sample may be carry-over from other donors' samples.

J is TRBJ1-2 and V is TRBV19, with 8 bases that match TRBD1. The V and J ends lost 5 bases and 4 bases, in that order; junction bases with no gene match: 6. The CDR3 length is 14 residues. Germline loops: CDR1 LNHDA, CDR2 SQIVND (reference sequence). CDR3 nucleotide sequence: TGTGCCAGTAGTCCCCGGCAGGGGGCCTATGGCTACACCTTC. Translation gives CASSPRQGAYGYTF.

This clone was seen a single time. The CDR3 DNA reads as TGCGCCAGCAGCCAAGATGGGGGGTGGACAGGGAAGTATCAGCCCCAGCATTTT. Encoded protein: CASSQDGGWTGKYQPQHF. The chain joins TRBV4-3 to TRBJ1-5; 8 bases line up with TRBD1. V lost 0 bases and J lost 5; bases outside the gene matches: 12. Germline CDR1 and CDR2: LGHNA and YSLEER. CDR3 length: 18 amino acids.

The V call is TRBV18, the J call TRBJ1-5, with a tentative D call TRBD1 (5 bases). Per germline, CDR1 KGHSH and CDR2 LQKENI. V shed 5 bases and J shed 2 bases, with 7 bases lying between them. The CDR3 is 13 residues long. CDR3 nucleotide sequence: TGTGCCAGCTCAGGGACGGGCAATCAGCCCCAGCATTTT. This gives the protein CASSGTGNQPQHF.

This clone showed up just once. The rearrangement joins TRBV5-1 to TRBJ2-7, with D possibly matching TRBD2 (6 bases). The CDR3 loop spans 14 amino acids. The germline gives CDR1 SGHRS, CDR2 YFSETQ. Trimming pared 0 bases from V and 7 bases from J, leaving 14 bases between. CDR3: CASSLEAGGGEQYF. The DNA for the CDR3 is TGCGCCAGCAGCTTGGAAGCCGGCGGAGGGGAGCAGTACTTC.

CDR3 sequence reads: CAWSGGFYGYTF. CDR3 in DNA: TGTGCCTGGAGTGGGGGCTTCTATGGCTACACCTTC. The chain recombines TRBV30 with TRBJ1-2, with D possibly being TRBD1 (5 bases). Germline V gene data show CDR1 as GTSNPN and CDR2 as SVGIG (reference sequence). Trimming cost V 1 base and J 4 bases, with 7 bases left between them. The CDR3 loop spans 12 amino acids.

This chain connects TRBV5-1 to TRBJ2-1; 13 bases map to TRBD2. The CDR3 extends over 17 amino acids. Per germline, CDR1 SGHRS and CDR2 YFSETQ. Trimming at V came to 3 bases and at J to 3 bases, leaving 6 bases not matched to a gene. For the CDR3, the DNA is TGCGCCAGCAGCTCTTTGGGACTAGCGGGGAACTACAATGAGCAGTTCTTC. This translates into CASSSLGLAGNYNEQFF. The complete variable domain, with remaining parts taken from reference TRBV5-1 and TRBJ2-1, reads KAGVTQTPRYLIKTRGQQVTLSCSPISGHRSVSWYQQTPGQGLQFLFEYFSETQRNKGNFPGRFSGRQFSNSRSEMNVSTLELGDSALYLCASSSLGLAGNYNEQFFGPGTRLTVL.

The chain uses TRBV10-3 and TRBJ1-2; no firm D call. Trimming removed 0 bases at V and 2 bases at J, with 10 bases between. This CDR3 contains 15 residues. Germline assignment: CDR1 ENHRY and CDR2 SYGVKD. CDR3 sequence: CAISESGSLNYGYTF. The CDR3 DNA is TGTGCCATCAGTGAGTCAGGTAGCCTAAACTATGGCTACACCTTC.

This chain uses TRBV5-4 with TRBJ2-7; 7 positions match TRBD1. Per the germline V gene, CDR1 is SGHNT and CDR2 is YYREEE (reference sequence). The CDR3 length is 13 residues. With V trimmed by 4 bases and J by 7 bases, 8 bases remained unmatched. The DNA for the CDR3 is TGTGCCAGCAGCCGGCTCGACAGGGCGGAGCAGTACTTC. This translates into CASSRLDRAEQYF.

The chain has TRBV29-1 and TRBJ2-7; a weak D match, TRBD1 (5 bases). The CDR3 loop spans 12 amino acids. V was clipped by 4 bases and J by 3 bases, with 10 bases between them. Germline assignment: CDR1 SQVTM and CDR2 ANQGSEA. In DNA form, the CDR3 reads TGCAGCGTTGGACAGCTACGCTACGAGCAGTACTTC. Residues: CSVGQLRYEQYF.

The gene calls are TRBV30 and TRBJ2-2, with D possibly matching TRBD1 (6 bases). Trimming shortened V by 2 bases and J by 4 bases, and 11 bases separated the two germline ends. The CDR3 loop spans 14 amino acids. CDR1 is GTSNPN, CDR2 SVGIG, per germline (reference sequence). The CDR3 is CAWSYGQFTGELFF. The CDR3 DNA is TGTGCCTGGAGTTACGGACAGTTCACCGGGGAGCTGTTTTTT.